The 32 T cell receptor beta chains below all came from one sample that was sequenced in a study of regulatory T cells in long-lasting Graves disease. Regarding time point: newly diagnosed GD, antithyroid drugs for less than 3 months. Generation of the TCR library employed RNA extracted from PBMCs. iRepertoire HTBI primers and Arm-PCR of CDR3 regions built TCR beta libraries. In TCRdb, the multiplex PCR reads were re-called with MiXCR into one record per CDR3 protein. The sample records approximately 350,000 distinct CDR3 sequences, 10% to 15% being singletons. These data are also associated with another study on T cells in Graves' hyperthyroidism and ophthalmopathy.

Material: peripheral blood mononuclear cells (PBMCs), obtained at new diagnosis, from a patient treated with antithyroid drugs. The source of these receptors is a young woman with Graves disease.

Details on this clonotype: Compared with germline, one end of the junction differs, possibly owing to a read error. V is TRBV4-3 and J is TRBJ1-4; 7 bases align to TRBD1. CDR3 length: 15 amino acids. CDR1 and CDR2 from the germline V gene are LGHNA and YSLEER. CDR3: CASGQDGTDNERLFF. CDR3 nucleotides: TGCGCCAGCGGCCAGGACGGGACAGATAATGAAAGACTGTTTTTT.

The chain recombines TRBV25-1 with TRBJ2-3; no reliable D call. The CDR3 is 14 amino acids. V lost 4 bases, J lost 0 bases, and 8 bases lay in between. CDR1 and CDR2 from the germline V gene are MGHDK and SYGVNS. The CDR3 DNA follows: TGTGCCAGCAGTGCAAGAGTTAGCACAGATACGCAGTATTTT. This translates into CASSARVSTDTQYF.

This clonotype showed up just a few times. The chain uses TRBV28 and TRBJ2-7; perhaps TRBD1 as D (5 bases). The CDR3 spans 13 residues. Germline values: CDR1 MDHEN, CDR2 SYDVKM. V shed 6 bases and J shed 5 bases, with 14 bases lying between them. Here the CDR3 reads CASSPGATDEQYF. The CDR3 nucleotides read TGTGCCAGCAGCCCCGGCGCGACAGACGAGCAGTACTTC.

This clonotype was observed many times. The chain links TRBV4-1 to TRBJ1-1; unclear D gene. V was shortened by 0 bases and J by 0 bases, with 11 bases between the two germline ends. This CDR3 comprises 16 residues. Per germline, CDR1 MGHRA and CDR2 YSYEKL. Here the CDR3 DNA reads TGCGCCAGCAGCCAAGAGGGAATTGGGTTGAACACTGAAGCTTTCTTT. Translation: CASSQEGIGLNTEAFF.

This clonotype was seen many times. The CDR3 nucleotides are TGTGCCTGGGGGGTAGGCCTAGCGGACTACGAGCAGTACTTC. Residues: CAWGVGLADYEQYF. This sequence joins TRBV30 and TRBJ2-7; 7 bases map to TRBD2. The germline V gene has CDR1 GTSNPN and CDR2 SVGIG (reference sequence). Trimming took 5 bases from V and 3 from J; bases not matched to a gene: 10. The CDR3 length is 14 residues.

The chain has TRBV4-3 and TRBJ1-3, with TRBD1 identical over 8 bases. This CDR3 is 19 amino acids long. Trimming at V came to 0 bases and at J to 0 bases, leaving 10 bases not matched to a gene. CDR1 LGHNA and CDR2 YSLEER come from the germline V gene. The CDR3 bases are TGCGCCAGCAGCCAAGATTTCTGGGACAGGTCTTACTCTGGAAACACCATATATTTT. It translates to CASSQDFWDRSYSGNTIYF.

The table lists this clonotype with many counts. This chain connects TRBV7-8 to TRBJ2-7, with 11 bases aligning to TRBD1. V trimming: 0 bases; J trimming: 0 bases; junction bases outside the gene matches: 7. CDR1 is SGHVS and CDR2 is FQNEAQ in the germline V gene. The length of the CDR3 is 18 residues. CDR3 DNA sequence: TGTGCCAGCAGCTTAGCCTGGTTCGGGACAGGGGGCTCCTACGAGCAGTACGTC. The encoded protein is CASSLAWFGTGGSYEQYV.

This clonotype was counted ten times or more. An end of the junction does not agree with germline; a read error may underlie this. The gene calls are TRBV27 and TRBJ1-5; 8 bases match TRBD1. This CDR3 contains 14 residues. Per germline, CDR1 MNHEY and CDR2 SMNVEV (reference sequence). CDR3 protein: CASSLIPGQDTENF. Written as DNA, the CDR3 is TGTGCCAGCAGTTTAATTCCGGGACAGGACACCGAAAATTTT.

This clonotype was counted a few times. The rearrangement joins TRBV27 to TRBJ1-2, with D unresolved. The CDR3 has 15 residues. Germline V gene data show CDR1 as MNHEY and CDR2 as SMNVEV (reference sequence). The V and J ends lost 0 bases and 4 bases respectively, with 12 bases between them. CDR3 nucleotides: TGTGCCAGCAGTTTATCGACAATTCCCCCCTATGGCTACACCTTC. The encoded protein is CASSLSTIPPYGYTF.

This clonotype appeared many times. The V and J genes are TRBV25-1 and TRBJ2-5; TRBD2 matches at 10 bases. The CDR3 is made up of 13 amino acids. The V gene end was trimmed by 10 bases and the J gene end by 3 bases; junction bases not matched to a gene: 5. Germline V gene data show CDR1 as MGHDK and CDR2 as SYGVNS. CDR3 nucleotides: TGTGCCACCTTTAGCGGGGGGAAAGAGACCCAGTACTTC. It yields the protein CATFSGGKETQYF.

The CDR3 sequence: CASSPRLWKLAEPRSHNEQFF. CDR3 sequence (DNA): TGTGCCAGCTCACCGCGTCTTTGGAAACTAGCGGAACCTCGTAGTCATAATGAGCAGTTCTTC. V and J are TRBV18 and TRBJ2-1; TRBD2 aligns across 8 bases. The germline gives CDR1 KGHSH, CDR2 LQKENI. The CDR3 is made up of 21 amino acids. J lost 7 bases, V lost 3 bases, and 26 bases had no gene match.

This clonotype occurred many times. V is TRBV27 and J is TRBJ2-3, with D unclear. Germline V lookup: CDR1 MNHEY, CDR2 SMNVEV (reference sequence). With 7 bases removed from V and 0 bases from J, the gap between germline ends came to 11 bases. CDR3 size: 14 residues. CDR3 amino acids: CASTSRSSTDTQYF. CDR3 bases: TGTGCCAGCACCTCGCGATCTAGCACAGATACGCAGTATTTT.

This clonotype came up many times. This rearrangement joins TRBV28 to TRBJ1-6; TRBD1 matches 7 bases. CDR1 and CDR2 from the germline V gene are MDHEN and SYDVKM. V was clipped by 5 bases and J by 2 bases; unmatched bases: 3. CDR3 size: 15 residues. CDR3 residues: CASSPTGTYNSPLHF. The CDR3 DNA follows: TGTGCCAGCAGTCCGACAGGGACCTATAATTCACCCCTCCACTTT.

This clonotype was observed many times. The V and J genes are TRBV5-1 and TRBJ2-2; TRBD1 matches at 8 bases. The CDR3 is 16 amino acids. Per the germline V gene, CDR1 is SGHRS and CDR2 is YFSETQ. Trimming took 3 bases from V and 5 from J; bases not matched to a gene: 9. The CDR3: CASSSGGYTRTGELFF. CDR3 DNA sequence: TGCGCCAGCAGCTCAGGGGGCTATACAAGGACCGGGGAGCTGTTTTTT.

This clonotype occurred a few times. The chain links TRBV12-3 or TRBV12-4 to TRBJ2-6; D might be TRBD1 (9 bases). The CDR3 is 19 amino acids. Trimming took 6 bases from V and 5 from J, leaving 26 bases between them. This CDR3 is CASSVAGQGLTPWANVLTF. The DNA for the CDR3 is TGTGCCAGCAGCGTAGCGGGACAGGGTTTAACACCCTGGGCCAACGTCCTGACTTTC.

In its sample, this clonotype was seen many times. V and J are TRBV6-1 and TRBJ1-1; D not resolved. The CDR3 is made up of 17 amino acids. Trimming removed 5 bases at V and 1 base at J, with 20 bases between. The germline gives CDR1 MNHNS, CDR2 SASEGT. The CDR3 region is CASSQNAFGRRNTEAFF. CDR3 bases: TGTGCCAGCAGTCAGAACGCCTTCGGAAGGCGGAACACTGAAGCTTTCTTT.

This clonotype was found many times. This CDR3 is CASSLRLGLAQKSYTGELFF. The CDR3 coding sequence is TGTGCCAGCAGCCTTAGGTTGGGACTAGCGCAAAAATCTTACACCGGGGAGCTGTTTTTT. The chain uses TRBV7-8 and TRBJ2-2; 10 bases agree with TRBD2. Germline assignment: CDR1 SGHVS and CDR2 FQNEAQ. Trimming removed 5 bases from V and 3 bases from J; junction bases left unmatched: 18. This CDR3 has 20 amino acids.

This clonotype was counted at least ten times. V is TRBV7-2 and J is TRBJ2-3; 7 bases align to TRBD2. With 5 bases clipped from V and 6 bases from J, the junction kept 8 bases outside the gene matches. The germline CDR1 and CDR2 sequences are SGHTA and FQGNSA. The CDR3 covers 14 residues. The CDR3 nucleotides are TGTGCCAGCAGCAGCGGGATTCAAGGGGATACGCAGTATTTT. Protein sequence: CASSSGIQGDTQYF.

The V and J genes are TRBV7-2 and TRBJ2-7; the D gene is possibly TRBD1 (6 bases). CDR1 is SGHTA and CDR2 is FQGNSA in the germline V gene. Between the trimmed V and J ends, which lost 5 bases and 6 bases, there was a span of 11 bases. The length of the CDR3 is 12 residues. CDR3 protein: CASSPTGIEQYV. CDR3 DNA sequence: TGTGCCAGCAGCCCGACAGGAATCGAGCAGTACGTC.

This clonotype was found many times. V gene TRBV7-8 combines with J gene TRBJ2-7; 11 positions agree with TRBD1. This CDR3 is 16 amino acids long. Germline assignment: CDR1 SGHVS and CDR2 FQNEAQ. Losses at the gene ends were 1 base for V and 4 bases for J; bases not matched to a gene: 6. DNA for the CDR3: TGTGCCAGCAGCTTAGTACGGACAGGGGGCACGTACGAGCAGTACTTC. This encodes CASSLVRTGGTYEQYF.

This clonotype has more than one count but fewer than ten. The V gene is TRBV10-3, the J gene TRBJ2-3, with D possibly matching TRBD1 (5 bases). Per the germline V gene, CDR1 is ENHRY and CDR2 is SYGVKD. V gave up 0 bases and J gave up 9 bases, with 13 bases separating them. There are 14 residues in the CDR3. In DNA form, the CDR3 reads TGTGCCATCAGTGAGTCAGGGGTGAGTGGCACGCAGTATTTT. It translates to CAISESGVSGTQYF.

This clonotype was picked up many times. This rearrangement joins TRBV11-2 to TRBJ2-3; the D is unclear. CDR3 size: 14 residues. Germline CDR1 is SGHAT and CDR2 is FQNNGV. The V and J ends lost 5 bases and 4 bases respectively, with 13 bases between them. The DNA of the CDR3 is TGTGCCAGCAGCCACCGGACCTGGGCAGATACGCAGTATTTT. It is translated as CASSHRTWADTQYF.

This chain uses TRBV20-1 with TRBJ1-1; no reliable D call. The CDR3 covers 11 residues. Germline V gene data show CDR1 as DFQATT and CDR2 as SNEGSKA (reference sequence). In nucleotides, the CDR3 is TGCAAGCTGCAGCCTAACACTGAAGCTTTCTTT. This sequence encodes CKLQPNTEAFF.

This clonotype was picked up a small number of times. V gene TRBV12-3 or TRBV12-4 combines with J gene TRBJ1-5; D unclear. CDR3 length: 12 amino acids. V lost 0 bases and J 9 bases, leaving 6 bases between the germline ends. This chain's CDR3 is CASSLAGGPQHF. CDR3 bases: TGTGCCAGCAGTTTAGCGGGTGGGCCCCAGCATTTT.

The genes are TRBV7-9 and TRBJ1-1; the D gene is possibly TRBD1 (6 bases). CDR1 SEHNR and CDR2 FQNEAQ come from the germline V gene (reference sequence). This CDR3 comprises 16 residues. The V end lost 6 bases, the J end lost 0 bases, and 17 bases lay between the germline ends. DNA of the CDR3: TGTGCCAGCAGGGTTTTGGACAGACGCATGAACACTGAAGCTTTCTTT. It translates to CASRVLDRRMNTEAFF.

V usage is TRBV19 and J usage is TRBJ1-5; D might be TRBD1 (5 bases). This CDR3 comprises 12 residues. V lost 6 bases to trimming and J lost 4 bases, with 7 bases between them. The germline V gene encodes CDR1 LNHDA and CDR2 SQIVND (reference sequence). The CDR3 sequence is CASRGVNQPQHF. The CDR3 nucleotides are TGTGCCAGTAGGGGGGTTAATCAGCCCCAGCATTTT. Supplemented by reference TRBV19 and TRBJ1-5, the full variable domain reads DGGITQSPKYLFRKEGQNVTLSCEQNLNHDAMYWYRQDPGQGLRLIYYSQIVNDFQKGDIAEGYSVSREKKESFPLTVTSAQKNPTAFYLCASRGVNQPQHFGDGTRLSIL.

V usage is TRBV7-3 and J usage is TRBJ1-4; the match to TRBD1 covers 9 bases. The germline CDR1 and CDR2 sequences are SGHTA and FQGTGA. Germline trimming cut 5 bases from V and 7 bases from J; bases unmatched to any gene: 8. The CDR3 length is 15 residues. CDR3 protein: CASSLTGGAGEKLFF. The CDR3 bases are TGTGCCAGCAGCCTCACAGGGGGCGCGGGTGAAAAACTGTTTTTT. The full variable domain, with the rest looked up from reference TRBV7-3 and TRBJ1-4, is GAGVSQTPSNKVTEKGKYVELRCDPISGHTALYWYRQSLGQGPEFLIYFQGTGAADDSGLPNDRFFAVRPEGSVSTLKIQRTERGDSAVYLCASSLTGGAGEKLFFGSGTQLSVL.

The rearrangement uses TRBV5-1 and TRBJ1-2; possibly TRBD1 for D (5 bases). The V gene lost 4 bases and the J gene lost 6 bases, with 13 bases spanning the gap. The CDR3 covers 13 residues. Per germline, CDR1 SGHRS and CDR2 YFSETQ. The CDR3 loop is CASSVEGANGYTF. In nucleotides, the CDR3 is TGCGCCAGCAGCGTCGAAGGGGCCAATGGCTACACCTTC.

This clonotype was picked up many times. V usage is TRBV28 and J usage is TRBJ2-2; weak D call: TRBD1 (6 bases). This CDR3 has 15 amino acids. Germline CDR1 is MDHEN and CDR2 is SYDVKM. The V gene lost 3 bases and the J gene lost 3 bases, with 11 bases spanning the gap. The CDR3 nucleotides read TGTGCCAGCAGTTTGGGACACGATTACACCGGGGAGCTGTTTTTT. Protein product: CASSLGHDYTGELFF.

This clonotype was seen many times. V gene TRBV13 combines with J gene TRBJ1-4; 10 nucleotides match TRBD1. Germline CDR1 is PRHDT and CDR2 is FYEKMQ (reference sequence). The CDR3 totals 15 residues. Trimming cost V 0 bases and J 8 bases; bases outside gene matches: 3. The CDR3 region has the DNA TGTGCCAGCAGCTTAGGGGGACAGGGGATCGAAAAACTGTTTTTT. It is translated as CASSLGGQGIEKLFF.

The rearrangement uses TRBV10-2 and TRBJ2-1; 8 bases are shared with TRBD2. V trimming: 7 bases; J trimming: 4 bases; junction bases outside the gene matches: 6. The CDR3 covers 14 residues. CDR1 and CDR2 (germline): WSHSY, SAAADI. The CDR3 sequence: CASTGLALYNEQFF. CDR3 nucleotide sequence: TGCGCCAGCACCGGACTAGCACTGTACAATGAGCAGTTCTTC.

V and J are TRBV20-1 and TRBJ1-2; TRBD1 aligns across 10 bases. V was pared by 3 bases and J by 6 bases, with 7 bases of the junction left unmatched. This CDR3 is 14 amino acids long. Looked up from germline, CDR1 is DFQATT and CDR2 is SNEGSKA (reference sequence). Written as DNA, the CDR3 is TGCAGTGCTAGGACAGGGGGCGAGTTGGATGGCTACACCTTC. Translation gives CSARTGGELDGYTF.